These T cell receptor beta chains were read from a single sample in a study of blood T cell repertoires in COVID-19. TCRdb keeps only in-frame clones here, not all; method: immunoSEQ multiplex PCR. The table has 140,000 to 150,000 clones, roughly 90% seen once. The source material was peripheral blood. The receptor set was obtained from a human donor in a cohort sampled during active COVID-19. CDR3s include the opening cysteine and the closing phenylalanine or tryptophan. The order of the fields is D gene, clone size, J gene, V gene, CDR3 DNA, CDR3 protein. D genes are given only for firm matches. Some rows mark clone size as missing; the rest say once, few, many or name a class of expanded clone.

d_gene: NA
abundance: NA
j_gene: TRBJ2-3
v_gene: TRBV14
CDR3nt: TGTGCCAGCAGCCAAGATTCGGCTAGCGTCGTCGGCACAGATACGCAGTATTTT
CDR3aa: CASSQDSASVVGTDTQYF

d_gene: TRBD2
abundance: NA
j_gene: TRBJ2-5
v_gene: TRBV6-6
CDR3nt: TGTGCCAGCACCAAGGGGCGGGAGGGCCGGGAGACCCAGTACTTC
CDR3aa: CASTKGREGRETQYF

d_gene: NA
abundance: NA
j_gene: TRBJ2-7
v_gene: TRBV30
CDR3nt: TGTGCCTGGAGACCGGGACAAAGGTGGGAGCAGTACTTC
CDR3aa: CAWRPGQRWEQYF

d_gene: TRBD2
abundance: NA
j_gene: TRBJ2-5
v_gene: TRBV6-5
CDR3nt: TGTGCCAGCAGTTACCCGTTGGGGGGGACGGAGGAGACCCAGTACTTC
CDR3aa: CASSYPLGGTEETQYF

d_gene: NA
abundance: NA
j_gene: TRBJ2-3
v_gene: TRBV18
CDR3nt: TGTGCCAGCTCACTTAATAAAGGGGGTGCAGATACGCAGTATTTT
CDR3aa: CASSLNKGGADTQYF

d_gene: TRBD2
abundance: NA
j_gene: TRBJ2-7
v_gene: TRBV10-1
CDR3nt: TGCGCCAGAGAGCGGGGGGGCTTCTACGAGCAGTACTTC
CDR3aa: CARERGGFYEQYF

d_gene: NA
abundance: NA
j_gene: TRBJ2-7
v_gene: TRBV30
CDR3nt: TGTGCCTGGAGTCTAGGAGCGGCCCGGGGGACGTCCTACGAGCAGTACTTC
CDR3aa: CAWSLGAARGTSYEQYF

d_gene: NA
abundance: few
j_gene: TRBJ1-3
v_gene: TRBV4-1
CDR3nt: TGCGCCAGCAGCCAAGGCCCCACTAGACGCAACACCATATATTTT
CDR3aa: CASSQGPTRRNTIYF

d_gene: NA
abundance: NA
j_gene: TRBJ2-6
v_gene: TRBV3-1/TRBV3-2
CDR3nt: TGTGCCAGCAGCTCCAGGGCTGGGGCCAACGTCCTGACTTTC
CDR3aa: CASSSRAGANVLTF

d_gene: NA
abundance: NA
j_gene: TRBJ2-3
v_gene: TRBV20-1
CDR3nt: TGCAGTGCTATTGGGGCTAAATATTTT
CDR3aa: CSAIGAKYF

d_gene: NA
abundance: NA
j_gene: TRBJ2-6
v_gene: TRBV18
CDR3nt: TGTGCCAGCTCCCCCGGCGGGGTCGAATCTGGGGCCAACGTCCTGACTTTC
CDR3aa: CASSPGGVESGANVLTF

d_gene: NA
abundance: NA
j_gene: TRBJ2-7
v_gene: TRBV7-9
CDR3nt: TGTGCCAGCAGCTTAGGGGGCCCCTACGAGCAGTACTTC
CDR3aa: CASSLGGPYEQYF

d_gene: NA
abundance: NA
j_gene: TRBJ2-1
v_gene: TRBV11-3
CDR3nt: TGTGCCAGCAGCGCTAGGGGGAATGAGCAGTTCTTC
CDR3aa: CASSARGNEQFF

d_gene: NA
abundance: once
j_gene: TRBJ1-2
v_gene: TRBV6-1
CDR3nt: TGTGCCAGCAGTGAAGCAAGGTCGACTTATGGCTACACCTTC
CDR3aa: CASSEARSTYGYTF

d_gene: NA
abundance: NA
j_gene: TRBJ2-2
v_gene: TRBV7-9
CDR3nt: TGTGCCAGCAGCTTACTCGGTCCCGGGGAGCTGTTTTTT
CDR3aa: CASSLLGPGELFF

d_gene: NA
abundance: NA
j_gene: TRBJ2-6
v_gene: TRBV28
CDR3nt: TGTGCCAGCAGTTTAAGGGGGTCGTCGGGGGCCAACGTCCTGACTTTC
CDR3aa: CASSLRGSSGANVLTF

d_gene: TRBD1
abundance: NA
j_gene: TRBJ2-7
v_gene: TRBV4-3
CDR3nt: TGCGCCAGCAGCCAATACAGGGGGTCCTACGAGCAGTACTTC
CDR3aa: CASSQYRGSYEQYF

d_gene: TRBD2
abundance: NA
j_gene: TRBJ2-1
v_gene: TRBV10-3
CDR3nt: TGTGCCATCAGTGAGGGGACTAGCGGGAGTCTAGGTGAGCAGTTCTTC
CDR3aa: CAISEGTSGSLGEQFF

d_gene: NA
abundance: few
j_gene: TRBJ2-2
v_gene: TRBV19
CDR3nt: TGTGCCAGTACCCCGGGGACCGGGGAGCTGTTTTTT
CDR3aa: CASTPGTGELFF

d_gene: TRBD2
abundance: once
j_gene: TRBJ2-7
v_gene: TRBV28
CDR3nt: TGTGCCAGCAGTTTACGGGGGGGGACATCCTACGAGCAGTACTTC
CDR3aa: CASSLRGGTSYEQYF

d_gene: TRBD2
abundance: NA
j_gene: TRBJ2-3
v_gene: TRBV28
CDR3nt: TGTGCCAGCAGTTTAACCTCACTAGCGGGAACGCAGTATTTT
CDR3aa: CASSLTSLAGTQYF

d_gene: NA
abundance: NA
j_gene: TRBJ2-1
v_gene: TRBV6-4
CDR3nt: TGTGCCAGCCCCTCCCATAGAGGACAGAGCTACAATGAGCAGTTCTTC
CDR3aa: CASPSHRGQSYNEQFF

d_gene: NA
abundance: NA
j_gene: TRBJ2-1
v_gene: TRBV7-9
CDR3nt: TGTGCCAGCAGCTTGGTGCGGGACCCCTACAATGAGCAGTTCTTC
CDR3aa: CASSLVRDPYNEQFF

d_gene: TRBD1
abundance: NA
j_gene: TRBJ1-1
v_gene: TRBV28
CDR3nt: TGTGCCAGCAGTTTGACGGCAGGGGGCCCGAACACTGAAGCTTTCTTT
CDR3aa: CASSLTAGGPNTEAFF

d_gene: TRBD1
abundance: NA
j_gene: TRBJ1-1
v_gene: TRBV6-6
CDR3nt: TGTGCCAGCAGTTACGGGGGACAGATATTGAACACTGAAGCTTTCTTT
CDR3aa: CASSYGGQILNTEAFF

d_gene: NA
abundance: NA
j_gene: TRBJ2-5
v_gene: TRBV7-2
CDR3nt: TGTGCCAGCAGCCCACCGGGACATAGGGAGACCCAGTACTTC
CDR3aa: CASSPPGHRETQYF

d_gene: NA
abundance: NA
j_gene: TRBJ1-5
v_gene: TRBV27
CDR3nt: TGTGCCAGCAGCCTAAGCGGAATTAGCAATCAGCCCCAGCATTTT
CDR3aa: CASSLSGISNQPQHF

d_gene: NA
abundance: NA
j_gene: TRBJ1-5
v_gene: TRBV19
CDR3nt: TGTGCCAGTAGTGGGCCAGGGAGGAATCAGCCCCAGCATTTT
CDR3aa: CASSGPGRNQPQHF

d_gene: TRBD2
abundance: NA
j_gene: TRBJ2-7
v_gene: TRBV18
CDR3nt: TGTGCCAGCTCACCAGTAGGCGTGACTAGCGGGATGTACGAGCAGTACTTC
CDR3aa: CASSPVGVTSGMYEQYF

d_gene: NA
abundance: NA
j_gene: TRBJ2-2
v_gene: TRBV19
CDR3nt: TGTGCCAGTAAATCGTGGGAGAAAAACGGGGAGCTGTTTTTT
CDR3aa: CASKSWEKNGELFF

d_gene: TRBD2
abundance: NA
j_gene: TRBJ2-2
v_gene: TRBV5-1
CDR3nt: TGCGCCAGCAGCTCACTAGCGGGGGCTACCGGGGAGCTGTTTTTT
CDR3aa: CASSSLAGATGELFF

d_gene: NA
abundance: NA
j_gene: TRBJ1-5
v_gene: TRBV6-6
CDR3nt: TGTGCCAGCAGTTCGAGCGCAGTCTCCAATCAGCCCCAGCATTTT
CDR3aa: CASSSSAVSNQPQHF

d_gene: TRBD1
abundance: few
j_gene: TRBJ2-7
v_gene: TRBV28
CDR3nt: TGTGCCAGCAAACGGACAGGTACCTACGAGCAGTACTTC
CDR3aa: CASKRTGTYEQYF

d_gene: TRBD2
abundance: NA
j_gene: TRBJ2-1
v_gene: TRBV20-1
CDR3nt: TGCAGTGCTAGTGATCCGGGACTAGCGTACAATGAGCAGTTCTTC
CDR3aa: CSASDPGLAYNEQFF

d_gene: TRBD2
abundance: NA
j_gene: TRBJ2-3
v_gene: TRBV18
CDR3nt: TGTGCCAGCTCACCACCGGCAGGGCAACTAGCGGGCTATACGCAGTATTTT
CDR3aa: CASSPPAGQLAGYTQYF

d_gene: NA
abundance: medium-sized
j_gene: TRBJ1-1
v_gene: TRBV11-2
CDR3nt: TGTGCCAGCAGCGCCATGGGAGGGAACACTGAAGCTTTCTTT
CDR3aa: CASSAMGGNTEAFF

d_gene: TRBD1
abundance: once
j_gene: TRBJ1-6
v_gene: TRBV14
CDR3nt: TGTGCCAGCAGCCAAGACCTTAGGACAGGGAGGAATTCACCCCTCCACTTT
CDR3aa: CASSQDLRTGRNSPLHF

d_gene: NA
abundance: NA
j_gene: TRBJ1-5
v_gene: TRBV19
CDR3nt: TGTGCCAGTAGTCAGGGGCGCAATCAGCCCCAGCATTTT
CDR3aa: CASSQGRNQPQHF

d_gene: TRBD2
abundance: NA
j_gene: TRBJ2-3
v_gene: TRBV28
CDR3nt: TGTGCCAGCAGTTTAATCCCTAGCGGGAGACTGACAGATACGCAGTATTTT
CDR3aa: CASSLIPSGRLTDTQYF

d_gene: NA
abundance: NA
j_gene: TRBJ1-3
v_gene: TRBV7-9
CDR3nt: TGTGCCAGCAGCTCTGACGCAGGGAGGGGAAACACCATATATTTT
CDR3aa: CASSSDAGRGNTIYF

d_gene: TRBD1
abundance: NA
j_gene: TRBJ2-4
v_gene: TRBV6-5
CDR3nt: TGTGCCAGCAGCGCTCGACAGGGGGGAAACATTCAGTACTTC
CDR3aa: CASSARQGGNIQYF

d_gene: TRBD1
abundance: NA
j_gene: TRBJ2-5
v_gene: TRBV5-1
CDR3nt: TGCGCCAGCAGCGCCGGGACAGCTGAGACCCAGTACTTC
CDR3aa: CASSAGTAETQYF

d_gene: TRBD2
abundance: NA
j_gene: TRBJ2-1
v_gene: TRBV19
CDR3nt: TGTGCCAGTAGTCCCCCCCAAGCGGGAGGGGGTAATGAGCAGTTCTTC
CDR3aa: CASSPPQAGGGNEQFF

d_gene: TRBD2
abundance: NA
j_gene: TRBJ2-1
v_gene: TRBV3-1/TRBV3-2
CDR3nt: TGTGCCAGCAGCCGCCTTAGCGGGGCCCTCTCCTACAATGAGCAGTTCTTC
CDR3aa: CASSRLSGALSYNEQFF

d_gene: TRBD1
abundance: once
j_gene: TRBJ2-5
v_gene: TRBV11-2
CDR3nt: TGTGCCAGCAACCTCAACCGGGACAGGGACCAGGGGGCCCAGTACTTC
CDR3aa: CASNLNRDRDQGAQYF

d_gene: TRBD1
abundance: NA
j_gene: TRBJ1-2
v_gene: TRBV4-3
CDR3nt: TGCGCCAGCAGCCAAGACTACAGGGGGTTGAGCTATGGCTACACCTTC
CDR3aa: CASSQDYRGLSYGYTF

d_gene: NA
abundance: NA
j_gene: TRBJ2-2
v_gene: TRBV3-1/TRBV3-2
CDR3nt: TGTGCCAGCAGCCAAGGACAAAACACCGGGGAGCTGTTTTTT
CDR3aa: CASSQGQNTGELFF

d_gene: TRBD1
abundance: NA
j_gene: TRBJ1-1
v_gene: TRBV30
CDR3nt: TGTGCCTCCGCGGGACAGGCCCTTAGCGGAGCTTTCTTT
CDR3aa: CASAGQALSGAFF